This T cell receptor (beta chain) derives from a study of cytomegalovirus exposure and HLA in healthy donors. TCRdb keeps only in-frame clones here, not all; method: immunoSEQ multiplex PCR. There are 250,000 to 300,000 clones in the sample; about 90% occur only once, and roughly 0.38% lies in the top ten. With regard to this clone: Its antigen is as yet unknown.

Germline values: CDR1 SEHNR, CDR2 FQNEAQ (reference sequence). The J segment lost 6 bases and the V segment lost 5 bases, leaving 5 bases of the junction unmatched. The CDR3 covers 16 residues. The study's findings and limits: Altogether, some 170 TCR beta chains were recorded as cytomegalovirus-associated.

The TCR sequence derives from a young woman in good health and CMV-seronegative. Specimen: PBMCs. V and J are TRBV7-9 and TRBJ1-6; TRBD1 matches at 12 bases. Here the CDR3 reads CASSTEGQGANSPLHF. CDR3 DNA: TGTGCCAGCAGCACTGAGGGACAGGGGGCTAATTCACCCCTCCACTTT.